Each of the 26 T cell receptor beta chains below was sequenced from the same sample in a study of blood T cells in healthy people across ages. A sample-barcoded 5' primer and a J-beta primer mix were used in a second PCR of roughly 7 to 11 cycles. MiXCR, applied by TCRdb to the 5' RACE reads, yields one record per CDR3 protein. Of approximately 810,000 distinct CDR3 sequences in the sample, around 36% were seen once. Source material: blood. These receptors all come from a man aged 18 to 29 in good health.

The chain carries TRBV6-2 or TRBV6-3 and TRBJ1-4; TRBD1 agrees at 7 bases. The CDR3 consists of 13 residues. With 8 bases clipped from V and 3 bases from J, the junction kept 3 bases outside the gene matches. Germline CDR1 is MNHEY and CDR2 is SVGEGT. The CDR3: CASRDSANEKLFF. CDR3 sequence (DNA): TGTGCCAGCCGGGACAGCGCTAATGAAAAACTGTTTTTT.

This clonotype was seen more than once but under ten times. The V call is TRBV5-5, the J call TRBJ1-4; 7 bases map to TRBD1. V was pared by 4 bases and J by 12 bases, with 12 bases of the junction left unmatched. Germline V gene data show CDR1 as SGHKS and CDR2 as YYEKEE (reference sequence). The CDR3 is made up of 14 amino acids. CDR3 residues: CASSRGTALWELFF. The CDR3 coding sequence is TGTGCCAGCAGCCGAGGGACAGCTTTATGGGAACTGTTTTTT.

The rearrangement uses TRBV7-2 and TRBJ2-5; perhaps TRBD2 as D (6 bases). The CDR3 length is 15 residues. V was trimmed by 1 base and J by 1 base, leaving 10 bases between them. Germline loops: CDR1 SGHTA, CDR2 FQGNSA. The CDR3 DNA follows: TGTGCCAGCAGCTTAGGTTGCGGGGTCCAAGAGACCCAGTACTTC. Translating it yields CASSLGCGVQETQYF.

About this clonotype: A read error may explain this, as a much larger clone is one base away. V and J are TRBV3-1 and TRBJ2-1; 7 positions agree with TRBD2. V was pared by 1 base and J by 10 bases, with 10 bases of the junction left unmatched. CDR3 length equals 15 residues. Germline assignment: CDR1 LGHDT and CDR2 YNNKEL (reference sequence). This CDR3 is CASSQGGSGIYEQFF. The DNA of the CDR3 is TGTGCCAGCAGCCAAGGCGGGAGCGGGATCTACGAGCAGTTCTTC.

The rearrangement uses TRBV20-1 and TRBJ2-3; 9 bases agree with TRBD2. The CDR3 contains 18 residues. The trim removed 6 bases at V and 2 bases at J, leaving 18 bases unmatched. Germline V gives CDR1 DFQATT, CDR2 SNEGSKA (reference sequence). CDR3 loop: CSAPTDSTGGGATDTQYF. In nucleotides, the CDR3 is TGCAGTGCCCCGACCGACTCTACTGGCGGGGGGGCCACAGATACGCAGTATTTT.

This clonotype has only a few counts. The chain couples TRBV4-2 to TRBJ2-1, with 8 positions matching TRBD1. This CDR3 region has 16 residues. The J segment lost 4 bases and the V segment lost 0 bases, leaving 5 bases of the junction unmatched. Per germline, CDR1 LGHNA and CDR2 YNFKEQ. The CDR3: CASSQEDRDSYNEQFF. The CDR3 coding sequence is TGTGCCAGCAGCCAAGAGGACAGGGATTCATACAATGAGCAGTTCTTC.

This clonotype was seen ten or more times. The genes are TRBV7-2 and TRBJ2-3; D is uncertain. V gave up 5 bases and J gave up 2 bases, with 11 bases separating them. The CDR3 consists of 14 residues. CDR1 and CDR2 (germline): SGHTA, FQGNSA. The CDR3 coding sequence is TGTGCCAGCAGCCGAGACTTAGACACAGATACGCAGTATTTT. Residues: CASSRDLDTDTQYF.

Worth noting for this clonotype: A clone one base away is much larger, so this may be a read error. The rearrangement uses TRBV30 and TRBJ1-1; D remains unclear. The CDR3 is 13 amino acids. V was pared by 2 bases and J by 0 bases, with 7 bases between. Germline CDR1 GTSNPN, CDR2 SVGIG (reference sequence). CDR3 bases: TGTGCCTGGAGTATGGTGATGAACACTGAAGCTTTCTTT. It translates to CAWSMVMNTEAFF.

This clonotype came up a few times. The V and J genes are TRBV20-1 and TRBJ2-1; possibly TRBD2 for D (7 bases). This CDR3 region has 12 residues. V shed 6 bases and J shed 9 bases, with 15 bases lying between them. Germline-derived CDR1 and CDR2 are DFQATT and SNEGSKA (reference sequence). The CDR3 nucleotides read TGCAGTGCCAGTTTAGGGGGGGTTGAGCAGTTCTTC. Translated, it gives CSASLGGVEQFF.

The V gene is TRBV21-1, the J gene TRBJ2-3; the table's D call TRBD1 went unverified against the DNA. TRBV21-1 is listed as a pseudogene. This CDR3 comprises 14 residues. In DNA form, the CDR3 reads TGTGCCAGCTCGGACAGGGGGCAAACAGATACGCAGTATTTT. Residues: CASSDRGQTDTQYF.

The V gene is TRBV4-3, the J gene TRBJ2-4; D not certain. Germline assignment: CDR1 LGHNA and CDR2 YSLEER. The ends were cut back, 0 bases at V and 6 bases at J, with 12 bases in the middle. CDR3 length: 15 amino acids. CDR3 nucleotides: TGCGCCAGCAGCCAAGATCCCCCCGGGTCAAACATTCAGTACTTC. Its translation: CASSQDPPGSNIQYF.

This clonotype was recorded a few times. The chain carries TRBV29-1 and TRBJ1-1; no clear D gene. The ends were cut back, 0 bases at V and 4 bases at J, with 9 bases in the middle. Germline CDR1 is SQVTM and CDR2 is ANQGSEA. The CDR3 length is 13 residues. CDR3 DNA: TGCAGCGTTGAAGATGACACAGCCACTGAAGCTTTCTTT. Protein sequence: CSVEDDTATEAFF. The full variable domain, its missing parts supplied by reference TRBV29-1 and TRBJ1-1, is SAVISQKPSRDICQRGTSLTIQCQVDSQVTMMFWYRQQPGQSLTLIATANQGSEATYESGFVIDKFPISRPNLTFSTLTVSNMSPEDSSIYLCSVEDDTATEAFFGQGTRLTVV.

CDR3 sequence: CASSVGAGAPGELFF. The CDR3 DNA is TGTGCCAGCAGCGTAGGAGCGGGGGCACCCGGGGAGCTGTTTTTT. The chain links TRBV9 to TRBJ2-2, with 8 bases identical to TRBD2. CDR1 SGDLS and CDR2 YYNGEE come from the germline V gene. This CDR3 spans 15 amino acids. V shed 0 bases, J shed 6 bases, and the junction held 4 bases outside the gene matches.

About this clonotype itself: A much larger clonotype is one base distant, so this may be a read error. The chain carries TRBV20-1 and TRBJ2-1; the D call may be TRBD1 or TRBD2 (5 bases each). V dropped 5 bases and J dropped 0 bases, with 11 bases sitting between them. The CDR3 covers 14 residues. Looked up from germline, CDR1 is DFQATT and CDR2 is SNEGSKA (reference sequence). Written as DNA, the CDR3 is TGCAGTGCTTGGGACGAGAGCTCCTACAATGAGCAGTTCTTC. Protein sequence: CSAWDESSYNEQFF.

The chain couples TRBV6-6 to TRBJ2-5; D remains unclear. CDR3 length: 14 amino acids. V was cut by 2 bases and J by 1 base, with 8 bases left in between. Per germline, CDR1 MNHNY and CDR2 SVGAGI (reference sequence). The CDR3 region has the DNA TGTGCCAGCAGTTACCTGGCGGTCCAAGAGACCCAGTACTTC. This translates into CASSYLAVQETQYF.

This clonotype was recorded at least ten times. The CDR3 protein is CASRLSGGVSSYNEQFF. CDR3 sequence (DNA): TGTGCCAGCAGACTCAGCGGGGGGGTGTCCTCCTACAATGAGCAGTTCTTC. This chain connects TRBV27 to TRBJ2-1; 10 bases line up with TRBD2. The V segment lost 6 bases and the J segment 0 bases; nucleotides outside the gene matches: 8. Germline V gene sequence: CDR1 MNHEY, CDR2 SMNVEV (reference sequence). This CDR3 contains 17 residues.

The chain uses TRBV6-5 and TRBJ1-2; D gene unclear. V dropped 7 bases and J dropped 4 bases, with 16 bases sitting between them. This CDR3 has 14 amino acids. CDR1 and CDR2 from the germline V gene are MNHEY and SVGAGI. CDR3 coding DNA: TGTGCCAGCATCCCAGCTGGCCAGCCCTATGGCTACACCTTC. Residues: CASIPAGQPYGYTF.

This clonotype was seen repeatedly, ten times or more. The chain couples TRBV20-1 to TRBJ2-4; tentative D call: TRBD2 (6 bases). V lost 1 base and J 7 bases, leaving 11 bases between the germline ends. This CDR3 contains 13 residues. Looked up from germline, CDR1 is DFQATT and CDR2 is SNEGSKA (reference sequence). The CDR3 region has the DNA TGCAGTGCTAGAGCCTTCACTAGCAACATTCAGTACTTC. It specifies CSARAFTSNIQYF.

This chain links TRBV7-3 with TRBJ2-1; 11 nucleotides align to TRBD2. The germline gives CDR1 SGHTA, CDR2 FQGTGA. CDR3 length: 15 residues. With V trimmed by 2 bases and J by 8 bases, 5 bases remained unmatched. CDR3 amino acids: CASSLLAGGMDEQFF. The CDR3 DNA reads TGTGCCAGCAGCTTATTAGCGGGGGGGATGGATGAGCAGTTCTTC.

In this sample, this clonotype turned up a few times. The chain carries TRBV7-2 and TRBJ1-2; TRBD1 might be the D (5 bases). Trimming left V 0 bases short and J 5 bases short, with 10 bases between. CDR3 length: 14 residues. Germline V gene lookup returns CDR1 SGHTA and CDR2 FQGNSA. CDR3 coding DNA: TGTGCCAGCAGCTTAGCAGCAGGGCCATATGGCTACACCTTC. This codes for CASSLAAGPYGYTF. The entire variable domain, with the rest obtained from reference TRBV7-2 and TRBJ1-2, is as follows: GAGVSQSPSNKVTEKGKDVELRCDPISGHTALYWYRQSLGQGLEFLIYFQGNSAPDKSGLPSDRFSAERTGGSVSTLTIQRTQQEDSAVYLCASSLAAGPYGYTFGSGTRLTVV.

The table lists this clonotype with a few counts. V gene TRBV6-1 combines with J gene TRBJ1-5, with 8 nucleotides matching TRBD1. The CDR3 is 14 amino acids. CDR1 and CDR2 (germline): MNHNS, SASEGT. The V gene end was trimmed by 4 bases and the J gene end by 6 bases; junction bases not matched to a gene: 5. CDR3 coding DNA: TGTGCCAGCAGTGGGGACAGGAGGGGTCAGCCCCAGCATTTT. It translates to CASSGDRRGQPQHF.

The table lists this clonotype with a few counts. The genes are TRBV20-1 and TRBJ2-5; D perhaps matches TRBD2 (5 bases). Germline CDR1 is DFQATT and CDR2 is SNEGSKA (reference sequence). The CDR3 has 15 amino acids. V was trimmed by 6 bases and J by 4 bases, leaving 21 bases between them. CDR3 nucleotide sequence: TGCAGTGCCCTCGGCCCAGCGAGGGATCTAGAGACCCAGTACTTC. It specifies CSALGPARDLETQYF.

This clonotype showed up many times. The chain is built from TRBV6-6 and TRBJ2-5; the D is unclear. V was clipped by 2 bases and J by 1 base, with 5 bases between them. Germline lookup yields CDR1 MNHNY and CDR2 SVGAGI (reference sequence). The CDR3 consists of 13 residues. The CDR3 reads CASSYTTQETQYF. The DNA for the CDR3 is TGTGCCAGCAGTTACACCACCCAAGAGACCCAGTACTTC.

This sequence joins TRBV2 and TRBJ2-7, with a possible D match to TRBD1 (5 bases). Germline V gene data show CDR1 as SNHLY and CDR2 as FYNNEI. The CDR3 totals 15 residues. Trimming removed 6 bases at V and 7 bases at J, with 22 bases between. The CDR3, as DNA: TGTGCCAGCAGCGGCAGGGTTGTCTCCTACAATGAGCAGTACTTC. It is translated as CASSGRVVSYNEQYF.

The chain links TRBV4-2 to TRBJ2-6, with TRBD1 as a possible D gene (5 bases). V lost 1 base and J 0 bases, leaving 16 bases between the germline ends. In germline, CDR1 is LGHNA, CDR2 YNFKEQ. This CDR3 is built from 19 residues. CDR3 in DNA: TGTGCCAGCAGCCAAGTTCCCCAGGGCAGACTCTCTGGGGCCAACGTCCTGACTTTC. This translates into CASSQVPQGRLSGANVLTF.

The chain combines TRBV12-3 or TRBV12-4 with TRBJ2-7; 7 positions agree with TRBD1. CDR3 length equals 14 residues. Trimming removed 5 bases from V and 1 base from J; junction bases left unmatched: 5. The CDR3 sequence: CASSPWTGSYEQYF. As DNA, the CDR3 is TGTGCCAGCAGTCCGTGGACAGGTTCCTACGAGCAGTACTTC.